This T cell receptor beta chain derives from a study of shared clonotypes between healthy human individuals. Across the whole study: Per-donor plates numbered three CD4 naive, three CD4 memory, two CD8 naive and one CD8 memory.

TCRdb's table, derived via immunoSEQ multiplex PCR, lists solely in-frame clones and lacks some. In the table there are 2 million to 2.5 million clones, 90% to 97% of which are singletons. Division of CD4+ cells produced a CD45RA+ naive subset and a CD45RA-negative memory subset. V dropped 2 bases and J dropped 2; count of bases not matched to a gene: 10. This CDR3 has 17 amino acids. The germline V gene has CDR1 SGHDT and CDR2 YYEEEE. Comments on this clone: Its antigen is undetermined.

Notes on the study in general: Read depth was anticipated to influence clonotype sharing among donors.

Sequencing was done on a sample of naive CD4+ T cells sorted from blood. Subset in this sample: CD45RA+ positively selected. This TCR came from a man younger than 35 in good health. The gene calls are TRBV5-6 and TRBJ2-7, with 10 bases aligning to TRBD2. CDR3 bases: TGTGCCAGCAGCTTCCTGAGTAGCGGGGGGCCCGCCTACGAGCAGTACTTC. This translates into CASSFLSSGGPAYEQYF.